Listed here are 5 T cell receptor beta chains from one sample, sequenced in a study of monozygotic twins with inflammatory bowel disease. From the 5' RACE reads, TCRdb lists one entry per CDR3 protein and no DNA. This repertoire includes 300,000 to 400,000 distinct CDR3 sequences. Sequences were obtained from blood. These receptors came from a human donor with ulcerative colitis or Crohn's disease, or a healthy co-twin of an affected twin (not recorded which).

The V and J genes are TRBV7-9 and TRBJ2-4; TCRdb gives TRBD1 as the D gene, but with no DNA this cannot be confirmed. There are 15 residues in the CDR3. Germline CDR1 SEHNR, CDR2 FQNEAQ (reference sequence). The CDR3 spells CASSFGGPGQLVQYF.

This sequence joins TRBV24-1 and TRBJ2-1. Germline loops: CDR1 KGHDR, CDR2 SFDVKD. The CDR3 has 12 amino acids. The CDR3 loop reads CATSDIHSKQFF.

The chain links TRBV7-9 to TRBJ1-4. The germline gives CDR1 SEHNR, CDR2 FQNEAQ (reference sequence). The CDR3 is made up of 16 amino acids. The CDR3 here is CASSFSLVTGNEKLFF. The whole variable domain, filled in from reference TRBV7-9 and TRBJ1-4, reads DTGVSQNPRHKITKRGQNVTFRCDPISEHNRLYWYRQTLGQGPEFLTYFQNEAQLEKSRLLSDRFSAERPKGSFSTLEIQRTEQGDSAMYLCASSFSLVTGNEKLFFGSGTQLSVL.

The V gene is TRBV12-3 or TRBV12-4, the J gene TRBJ2-1; the TRBD1 assignment by TCRdb is unverifiable without DNA. The length of the CDR3 is 16 residues. The CDR3 protein is CASSSYVGQRDNEQFF.

V and J are TRBV5-1 and TRBJ1-2; TCRdb returns TRBD1, unconfirmable since there is no DNA. The germline V gene encodes CDR1 SGHRS and CDR2 YFSETQ. The CDR3 contains 14 residues. CDR3 protein: CASSTTSPQGGYTF.